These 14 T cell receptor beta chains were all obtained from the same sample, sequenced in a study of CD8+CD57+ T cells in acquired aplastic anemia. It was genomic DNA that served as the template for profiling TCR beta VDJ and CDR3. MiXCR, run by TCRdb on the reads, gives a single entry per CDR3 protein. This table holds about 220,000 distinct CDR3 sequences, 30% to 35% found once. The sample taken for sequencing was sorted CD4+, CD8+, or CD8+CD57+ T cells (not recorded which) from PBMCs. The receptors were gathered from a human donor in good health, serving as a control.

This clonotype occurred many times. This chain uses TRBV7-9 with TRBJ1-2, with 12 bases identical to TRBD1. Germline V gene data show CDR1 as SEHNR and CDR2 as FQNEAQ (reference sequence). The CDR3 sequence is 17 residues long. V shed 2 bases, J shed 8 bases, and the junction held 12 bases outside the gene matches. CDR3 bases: TGTGCCAGCAGCTTAAATATTCCGGGACAGGGGGCGCGAGGCTACACCTTC. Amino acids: CASSLNIPGQGARGYTF.

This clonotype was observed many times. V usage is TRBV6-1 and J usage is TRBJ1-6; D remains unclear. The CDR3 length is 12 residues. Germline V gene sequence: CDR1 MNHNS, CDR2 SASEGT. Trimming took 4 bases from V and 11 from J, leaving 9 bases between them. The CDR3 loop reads CASSAEVPPLHF. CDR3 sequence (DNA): TGTGCCAGCAGTGCCGAGGTTCCACCCCTCCACTTT.

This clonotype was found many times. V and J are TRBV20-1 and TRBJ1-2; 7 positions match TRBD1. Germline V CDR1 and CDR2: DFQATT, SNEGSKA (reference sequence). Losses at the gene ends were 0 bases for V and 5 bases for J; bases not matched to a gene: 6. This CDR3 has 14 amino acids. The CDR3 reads CSARDAGGIYGYTF. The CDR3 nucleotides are TGCAGTGCTAGAGATGCAGGGGGTATTTATGGCTACACCTTC.

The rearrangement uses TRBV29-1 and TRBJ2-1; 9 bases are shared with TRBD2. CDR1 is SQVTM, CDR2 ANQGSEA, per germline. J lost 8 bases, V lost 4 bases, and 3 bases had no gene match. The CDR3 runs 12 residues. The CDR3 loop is CSVGRTSDEQFF. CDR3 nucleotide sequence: TGCAGCGTTGGACGGACTAGCGATGAGCAGTTCTTC.

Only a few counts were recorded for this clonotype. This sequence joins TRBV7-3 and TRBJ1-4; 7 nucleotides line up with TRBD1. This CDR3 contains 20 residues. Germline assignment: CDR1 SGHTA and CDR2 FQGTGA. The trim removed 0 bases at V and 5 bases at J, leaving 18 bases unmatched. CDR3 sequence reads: CASSLTTSKGAVAQNEKLFF. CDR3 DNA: TGTGCCAGCAGCTTAACGACTAGTAAGGGGGCTGTGGCACAAAATGAAAAACTGTTTTTT.

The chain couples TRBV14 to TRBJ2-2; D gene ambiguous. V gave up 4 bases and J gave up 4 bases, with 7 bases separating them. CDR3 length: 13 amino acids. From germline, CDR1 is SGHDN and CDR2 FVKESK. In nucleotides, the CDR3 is TGTGCCAGCAGCCCTCAGTTCACCGGGGAGCTGTTTTTT. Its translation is CASSPQFTGELFF.

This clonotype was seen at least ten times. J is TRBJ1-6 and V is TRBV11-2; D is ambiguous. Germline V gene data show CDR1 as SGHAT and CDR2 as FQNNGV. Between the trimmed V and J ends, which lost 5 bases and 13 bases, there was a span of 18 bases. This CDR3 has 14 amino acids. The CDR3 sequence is CASSPNALRDPLHF. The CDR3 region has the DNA TGTGCCAGCAGCCCCAACGCCCTCCGGGATCCCCTCCACTTT.

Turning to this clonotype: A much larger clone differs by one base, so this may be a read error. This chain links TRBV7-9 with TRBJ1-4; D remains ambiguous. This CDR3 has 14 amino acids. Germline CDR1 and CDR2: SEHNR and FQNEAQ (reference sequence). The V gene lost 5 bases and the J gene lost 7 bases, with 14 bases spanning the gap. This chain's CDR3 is CASSQSGGSEKLFF. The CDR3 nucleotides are TGTGCCAGCAGCCAGTCGGGAGGGAGTGAAAAACTGTTTTTT. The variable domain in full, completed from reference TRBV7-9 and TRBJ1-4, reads DTGVSQNPRHKITKRGQNVTFRCDPISEHNRLYWYRQTLGQGPEFLTYFQNEAQLEKSRLLSDRFSAERPKGSFSTLEIQRTEQGDSAMYLCASSQSGGSEKLFFGSGTQLSVL.

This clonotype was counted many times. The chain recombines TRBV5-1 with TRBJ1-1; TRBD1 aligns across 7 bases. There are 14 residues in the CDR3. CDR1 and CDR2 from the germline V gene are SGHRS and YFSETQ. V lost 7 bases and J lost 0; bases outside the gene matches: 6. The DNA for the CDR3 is TGCGCCAGCGTGGCAGGGGGTATGAACACTGAAGCTTTCTTT. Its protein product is CASVAGGMNTEAFF.

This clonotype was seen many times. The CDR3, as DNA: TGTGCCAGCAGCTTGCTACTAGCCGGCGATGAGCAGTTCTTC. Its translation: CASSLLLAGDEQFF. V gene TRBV5-5 combines with J gene TRBJ2-1; a weak D match, TRBD2 (6 bases). V lost 1 base, J lost 8 bases, and 13 bases lay in between. CDR1 and CDR2 (germline): SGHKS, YYEKEE (reference sequence). The CDR3 runs to 14 residues.

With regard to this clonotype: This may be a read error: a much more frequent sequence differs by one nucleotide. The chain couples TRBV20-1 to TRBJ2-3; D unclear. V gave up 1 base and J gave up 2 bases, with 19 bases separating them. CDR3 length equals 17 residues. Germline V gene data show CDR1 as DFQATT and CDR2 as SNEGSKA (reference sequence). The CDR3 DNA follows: TGCAGTGCTAGAGCCCCTTATAGAGAATCGCTCACAGATACGCAGTATTTT. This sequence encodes CSARAPYRESLTDTQYF.

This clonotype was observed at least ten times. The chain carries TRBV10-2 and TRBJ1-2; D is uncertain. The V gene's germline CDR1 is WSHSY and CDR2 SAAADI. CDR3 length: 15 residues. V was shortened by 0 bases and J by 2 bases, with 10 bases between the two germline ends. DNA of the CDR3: TGCGCCAGCAGTGAGTCGAGAGGATACAACTATGGCTACACCTTC. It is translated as CASSESRGYNYGYTF.

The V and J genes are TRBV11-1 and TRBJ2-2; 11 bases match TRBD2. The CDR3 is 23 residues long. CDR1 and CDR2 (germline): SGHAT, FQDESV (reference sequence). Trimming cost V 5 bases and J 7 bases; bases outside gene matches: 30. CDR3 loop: CASSHRYESQGERLAGLSGELFF. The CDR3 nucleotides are TGTGCCAGCAGCCACCGCTACGAATCCCAGGGCGAGAGACTAGCGGGATTAAGCGGGGAGCTGTTTTTT.

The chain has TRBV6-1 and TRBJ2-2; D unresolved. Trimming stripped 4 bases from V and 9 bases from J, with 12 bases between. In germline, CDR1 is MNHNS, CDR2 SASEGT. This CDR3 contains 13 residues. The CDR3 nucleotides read TGTGCCAGCAGTGCCTTTCAGGCCCGGGAGCTGTTTTTT. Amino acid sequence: CASSAFQARELFF.